Listed below are T cell receptor beta chains from one sample, sequenced in a study of T cells in Graves' hyperthyroidism and ophthalmopathy. TCRdb itself ran the multiplex PCR reads through MiXCR, one entry per CDR3 protein. The sample gives 650,000 to 750,000 distinct CDR3 sequences, 11% to 15% of which show up once; 10% is in the top ten. Sequenced material: blood. Every receptor here comes from a woman under 30 with Graves' hyperthyroidism. Both conserved end residues are trimmed from each CDR3. A D gene is named only where the DNA matches it firmly. The size of a clone is reported for some rows only, either as once, few or many, or as a class for expanded clones.

size	D	V	J	CDR3
NA	TRBD2	TRBV6-1	TRBJ2-7	ASRHRASGFNLRSYEQY
many	TRBD1	TRBV30	TRBJ2-7	AGDRVGEQY
few	NA	TRBV3-1	TRBJ2-2	ATARGADGELF
NA	TRBD2	TRBV29-1	TRBJ2-7	SVGGTSGRGREQY
NA	NA	TRBV20-1	TRBJ1-1	SAPYAGCAF
NA	NA	TRBV19	TRBJ1-5	ASSIDRIPGQPQH
many	TRBD1	TRBV6-2/TRBV6-3	TRBJ2-1	ASSNIRDRIMNRGPRPDEQF
many	TRBD1	TRBV13	TRBJ2-3	ASSPGQVASDTQY
many	TRBD1	TRBV29-1	TRBJ1-5	SVGQGAGQPQH
many	TRBD1	TRBV11-2	TRBJ2-1	ASSFTIGTGDLSSYNEQF
NA	NA	TRBV10-2	TRBJ1-2	ASSEIEVRENYGYT
many	NA	TRBV20-1	TRBJ1-2	SASAKGRGGGYT
many	TRBD2	TRBV28	TRBJ2-1	ASRWGGGISYNEQF
few	NA	TRBV28	TRBJ2-7	ASGHRDNSYEQY
many	TRBD2	TRBV30	TRBJ2-1	AWSRISGRDEQF
NA	NA	TRBV10-2	TRBJ2-1	ASTRAASGVDEQF
few	TRBD2	TRBV7-8	TRBJ2-7	ASSFEAGAHEQY
NA	TRBD2	TRBV7-2	TRBJ2-5	ASSFPPAGGQETQY
many	TRBD1	TRBV27	TRBJ2-4	ASSFLPGQGKNIQY
NA	NA	TRBV20-1	TRBJ1-2	SARSGGVGYGYT
NA	NA	TRBV27	TRBJ1-1	ASSLSEFREKATEAF
NA	TRBD1	TRBV20-1	TRBJ2-5	SARKTGGRETQY
NA	NA	TRBV7-9	TRBJ2-7	ASSSDGRRGEQY
NA	NA	TRBV20-1	TRBJ2-1	SAREGGPYNEQF
NA	TRBD1	TRBV7-9	TRBJ2-7	ASSSTTGGYEQY
NA	NA	TRBV6-2/TRBV6-3	TRBJ1-1	ASSDRSRLNTEAF
NA	NA	TRBV12-3/TRBV12-4	TRBJ1-4	ASTNRSFGEKLF
NA	NA	TRBV2	TRBJ2-7	ASRRTGNHEQY
many	NA	TRBV5-1	TRBJ2-6	ASSSSTLSGANVLT